Listed below are T cell receptor beta chains from one sample, sequenced in a study of blood T cell repertoires in COVID-19. The method was immunoSEQ multiplex PCR; TCRdb's version includes in-frame clones alone and lacks a portion of them. This table has tens of thousands of clones, approximately 88% appearing once. The sequenced sample consisted of peripheral blood. Receptor source: a man aged 50-60 years with COVID-19, enrolled during active disease. Each CDR3 is given with its conserved first and last residue. D genes are given only for firm matches. Some rows have no size entry. The others give once, few or many, or a class for an expanded clone.

clone size	V gene	D gene	J gene	CDR3 DNA	CDR3 protein
-	TRBV3-1/TRBV3-2	TRBD2	TRBJ2-2	TGTGCCAGCAGCCAAGTCAGACTAGCGGGGGGGTCGAACACCGGGGAGCTGTTTTTT	CASSQVRLAGGSNTGELFF
-	TRBV6-2/TRBV6-3	-	TRBJ2-4	TGTGCCAGCAGTTACGGACAGATAAAAAACATTCAGTACTTC	CASSYGQIKNIQYF
-	TRBV11-2	TRBD1	TRBJ1-5	TGTGCCAGCAGCTTAGGACAGGGTAATCAGCCCCAGCATTTT	CASSLGQGNQPQHF
once	TRBV24-1	TRBD1	TRBJ1-5	TGTGCCACCAGTGACGGGACAGGCGTAGATCAGCCCCAGCATTTT	CATSDGTGVDQPQHF
-	TRBV6-4	TRBD1	TRBJ1-2	TGTGCCAGCAGCGTCGGACAGGGCTCAGGCTATGGCTACACCTTC	CASSVGQGSGYGYTF
-	TRBV7-9	-	TRBJ1-5	TGTGCCAGCAGCTCGTGGACAGAGACCGATCAGCCCCAGCATTTT	CASSSWTETDQPQHF
-	TRBV19	-	TRBJ1-5	TGTGCCAGTAGCCAGGATAGCAATCAGCCCCAGCATTTT	CASSQDSNQPQHF
-	TRBV5-4	-	TRBJ1-1	TGTGCCAGCAGCTGGGGGGGGAACACTGAAGCTTTCTTT	CASSWGGNTEAFF
-	TRBV24-1	-	TRBJ1-4	TGTGCCACCAGTGAAGGAGGGCTTACCCGAGGAAAACTGTTTTTT	CATSEGGLTRGKLFF
-	TRBV14	-	TRBJ1-1	TGTGCCAGCAGCCGACCAGTCGAGGACACTGAAGCTTTCTTT	CASSRPVEDTEAFF
-	TRBV30	-	TRBJ2-1	TGTGCCTGGAGTGGGTTGAGAGCGGAGCAGTTCTTC	CAWSGLRAEQFF
-	TRBV5-5	TRBD1	TRBJ1-1	TGTGCCAGCAGCTTTGACAGGGGATGGAGCACTGAAGCTTTCTTT	CASSFDRGWSTEAFF
-	TRBV10-3	TRBD1	TRBJ1-2	TGTGCCATCAGTCCTGCCCCGGGACAGGGCAACTATGGCTACACCTTC	CAISPAPGQGNYGYTF
-	TRBV15	TRBD1	TRBJ2-1	TGTGCCACCAGCAGAGCCCCCCAGGGGGCCCTATCCAATGAGCAGTTCTTC	CATSRAPQGALSNEQFF
-	TRBV19	-	TRBJ1-6	TGTGCCAGTACCAGGAGTGGGGGAGGGTATTCACCCCTCCACTTT	CASTRSGGGYSPLHF
-	TRBV30	-	TRBJ1-2	TGTGCCTGGAGTCCGAGGACGACTAACACCTATGGCTACACCTTC	CAWSPRTTNTYGYTF
once	TRBV3-1/TRBV3-2	-	TRBJ1-3	TGTGCCAGCAGCCAAGACCGCCCCGAACTGGGAAACACCATATATTTT	CASSQDRPELGNTIYF
once	TRBV3-1/TRBV3-2	-	TRBJ2-1	TGTGCCAGCAGCAATTTTAACAATGAGCAGTTCTTC	CASSNFNNEQFF
-	TRBV7-9	-	TRBJ2-7	TGTGCCAGCAGCTCTCAGGGGGGCTCCTACGAGCAGTACTTC	CASSSQGGSYEQYF
-	TRBV24-1	-	TRBJ1-5	TGTGCCACCAGTAATCCAGGTAGCAATCAGCCCCAGCATTTT	CATSNPGSNQPQHF
-	TRBV27	TRBD1	TRBJ1-6	TGTGCCAGCAGTTCCGGGACAGGGGTTTCACCCCTCCACTTT	CASSSGTGVSPLHF
-	TRBV11-2	TRBD1	TRBJ1-4	TGTGCCAGCAGCTGGTTAGGGGGCTCTAATGAAAAACTGTTTTTT	CASSWLGGSNEKLFF
-	TRBV19	TRBD2	TRBJ2-2	TGTGCCAGTGGTAGCGGGGTGACTTCTAGGAGCGGGGAGCTGTTTTTT	CASGSGVTSRSGELFF
-	TRBV6-5	-	TRBJ1-4	TGTGCCAGCAGCCACGCCGAGCGCGGAAAACTGTTTTTT	CASSHAERGKLFF
-	TRBV2	TRBD1	TRBJ1-1	TGTGCCAGCAGTATGACAGGGGGCTTCTGGAACACTGAAGCTTTCTTT	CASSMTGGFWNTEAFF
-	TRBV20-1	TRBD1	TRBJ1-5	TGCAGTGCCAGAGGGACAGGGTTTATTTTT	CSARGTGFIF
-	TRBV7-3	-	TRBJ2-2	TGTGCCAGCAGACCAGGGTGGGAATCCGGGGAGCTGTTTTTT	CASRPGWESGELFF
-	TRBV12-3/TRBV12-4	TRBD2	TRBJ2-1	TGTGCCAGCAGTCTAGCGGGAGGGAATGAGCAGTTCTTC	CASSLAGGNEQFF
-	TRBV6-2/TRBV6-3	-	TRBJ2-4	TGTGCCAGCAGTTACGGCGGGGATGCCAAAAACATTCAGTACTTC	CASSYGGDAKNIQYF
-	TRBV5-1	TRBD2	TRBJ2-7	TGCGCCAGCAGCTCTTTAGCGGGGAGCTCCTACGAGCAGTACTTC	CASSSLAGSSYEQYF
-	TRBV28	-	TRBJ1-1	TGTGCCAGCACCTTAAAACAGGGTGGGGCTTTCTTT	CASTLKQGGAFF
-	TRBV28	-	TRBJ1-3	TGTGCCAGCAGTCAAGGACAGAGCGGAAACACCATATATTTT	CASSQGQSGNTIYF